These 20 T cell receptor beta chains were all obtained from the same sample, sequenced in a study of immune evolution from preneoplasia to lung adenocarcinoma. Method: immunoSEQ multiplex PCR; TCRdb's copy keeps in-frame clones and lacks some. The sample records more than 6,500 clones, 77% being singletons. The sequenced sample was FFPE lung adenocarcinoma in situ tissue. Receptor source: a person aged 55-79 years with lung adenocarcinoma.

The chain couples TRBV19 to TRBJ2-1; D is possibly TRBD1 (5 bases). CDR3 length: 15 amino acids. The germline gives CDR1 LNHDA, CDR2 SQIVND (reference sequence). V was pared by 5 bases and J by 3 bases, with 14 bases between. The CDR3 DNA sequence: TGTGCCAGTAGTCCCACAGGTCTACGCTACAATGAGCAGTTCTTC. Translation gives CASSPTGLRYNEQFF. The full variable domain, rest sourced from reference TRBV19 and TRBJ2-1, is DGGITQSPKYLFRKEGQNVTLSCEQNLNHDAMYWYRQDPGQGLRLIYYSQIVNDFQKGDIAEGYSVSREKKESFPLTVTSAQKNPTAFYLCASSPTGLRYNEQFFGPGTRLTVL.

V is TRBV7-2 and J is TRBJ2-7; D is unclear. CDR1 is SGHTA, CDR2 FQGNSA, per germline. CDR3 length: 11 residues. V was cut by 3 bases and J by 4 bases, with 4 bases left in between. The CDR3 DNA reads TGTGCCAGCAGCTTTCTATACGAGCAGTACTTC. This sequence encodes CASSFLYEQYF.

The chain combines TRBV29-1 with TRBJ2-7, with 8 bases fitting TRBD1. The germline V gene has CDR1 SQVTM and CDR2 ANQGSEA. The CDR3 spans 13 residues. The J segment lost 5 bases and the V segment lost 7 bases, leaving 10 bases of the junction unmatched. The CDR3 here is CSATPDRADEQYF. In DNA, the CDR3 is TGCAGCGCAACACCGGACAGGGCTGACGAGCAGTACTTC.

The chain has TRBV6-5 and TRBJ1-6; 9 positions agree with TRBD1. Germline-derived CDR1 and CDR2 are MNHEY and SVGAGI. Trimming cost V 7 bases and J 9 bases; bases outside gene matches: 7. The CDR3 consists of 14 residues. The CDR3 loop reads CASTPTGGSSPLHF. In nucleotides, the CDR3 is TGTGCCAGCACCCCGACAGGGGGAAGTTCACCCCTCCACTTT.

The CDR3 region is CASSFPLQGASDTQYF. The CDR3, as DNA: TGTGCCAGCAGCTTTCCTCTACAGGGGGCGTCAGATACGCAGTATTTT. V usage is TRBV7-9 and J usage is TRBJ2-3; 9 nucleotides align to TRBD1. CDR1 and CDR2 from the germline V gene are SEHNR and FQNEAQ (reference sequence). This CDR3 is built from 16 residues. The trim removed 3 bases at V and 4 bases at J, leaving 8 bases unmatched.

V is TRBV7-9 and J is TRBJ2-7; D not resolved. Germline lookup yields CDR1 SEHNR and CDR2 FQNEAQ (reference sequence). The CDR3 consists of 13 residues. V was trimmed by 6 bases and J by 12 bases, leaving 21 bases between them. CDR3 DNA sequence: TGTGCCAGCAGATCCGGACGGACCTCTCGAGGGTACTTC. The encoded protein is CASRSGRTSRGYF.

The chain carries TRBV4-1 and TRBJ1-1; unclear D gene. CDR1 and CDR2 from the germline V gene are MGHRA and YSYEKL. V lost 0 bases and J lost 7, with 9 bases in between. CDR3 length: 13 residues. CDR3 protein: CASSQDLRVEAFF. Here the CDR3 DNA reads TGCGCCAGCAGCCAAGATCTCCGGGTTGAAGCTTTCTTT.

The chain links TRBV28 to TRBJ2-5; D is uncertain. Germline CDR1 and CDR2: MDHEN and SYDVKM. V was shortened by 6 bases and J by 7 bases, with 15 bases between the two germline ends. CDR3 length: 13 amino acids. The CDR3 nucleotides are TGTGCCAGCAGCCTGCGTAACCCCGGGACCCAGTACTTC. Amino acid sequence: CASSLRNPGTQYF.

V usage is TRBV30 and J usage is TRBJ2-1, with 9 bases aligning to TRBD2. After removal of 0 bases from V and 5 bases from J, the junction contained 5 bases not matched to a gene. This CDR3 region has 15 residues. Germline V CDR1 and CDR2: GTSNPN, SVGIG (reference sequence). CDR3 in DNA: TGTGCCTGGAGTGTACGCGGGGGGGTTAACAATGAGCAGTTCTTC. Amino acid sequence: CAWSVRGGVNNEQFF.

This clone appeared a few times. The V gene is TRBV10-3, the J gene TRBJ1-1; D may be TRBD1 (5 bases). CDR3 length: 14 amino acids. CDR1 is ENHRY and CDR2 is SYGVKD in the germline V gene. V was shortened by 6 bases and J by 0 bases, with 11 bases between the two germline ends. CDR3 sequence: CAIRRWGLNTEAFF. The CDR3 DNA reads TGTGCCATCAGACGGTGGGGACTGAACACTGAAGCTTTCTTT.

This rearrangement joins TRBV30 to TRBJ2-1, with 8 positions matching TRBD2. CDR1 is GTSNPN, CDR2 SVGIG, per germline (reference sequence). CDR3 length equals 13 residues. V lost 5 bases, J lost 10 bases, and 10 bases stayed unmatched. The CDR3 coding sequence is TGTGCCTGGGACCTAGGACTAGCCAGGGAGCAGTTCTTC. It specifies CAWDLGLAREQFF.

This chain uses TRBV5-6 with TRBJ2-5, with D tentatively TRBD2 (5 bases). This CDR3 is 13 amino acids long. Between the trimmed V and J ends, which lost 2 bases and 5 bases, there was a span of 10 bases. Germline V gene sequence: CDR1 SGHDT, CDR2 YYEEEE. CDR3 sequence: CASSFTEVETQYF. Written as DNA, the CDR3 is TGTGCCAGCAGCTTTACGGAGGTCGAGACCCAGTACTTC.

This rearrangement joins TRBV7-2 to TRBJ2-7, with 9 bases aligning to TRBD2. The CDR3 runs 16 residues. J gave up 4 bases and V 1 base, and 8 bases lay outside the gene matches. Germline V gene sequence: CDR1 SGHTA, CDR2 FQGNSA. CDR3 bases: TGTGCCAGCAGCTTAGGGGGACTAGCTGGAGGATACGAGCAGTACTTC. This codes for CASSLGGLAGGYEQYF.

This clone was detected once. This sequence joins TRBV11-2 and TRBJ2-7; 10 bases agree with TRBD2. Germline CDR1 and CDR2: SGHAT and FQNNGV. V lost 0 bases, J lost 0 bases, and 5 bases stayed unmatched. The CDR3 covers 17 residues. The CDR3 protein is CASSLESGGAHSYEQYF. CDR3 bases: TGTGCCAGCAGCTTAGAAAGCGGGGGGGCTCACTCCTACGAGCAGTACTTC.

This rearrangement joins TRBV10-1 to TRBJ2-3; D gene uncertain. The germline V gene encodes CDR1 WNHNN and CDR2 SYGVQD (reference sequence). The ends were cut back, 7 bases at V and 5 bases at J, with 7 bases in the middle. The CDR3 has 11 amino acids. The CDR3 here is CASKSGDTQYF. The CDR3, as DNA: TGCGCCAGCAAAAGTGGAGATACGCAGTATTTT.

The gene calls are TRBV25-1 and TRBJ2-2, with D maybe TRBD1 (7 bases). CDR1 and CDR2 (germline): MGHDK, SYGVNS. V lost 4 bases, J lost 6 bases, and 12 bases lay in between. The CDR3 loop spans 14 amino acids. CDR3 protein: CASSAGGRAGELFF. In DNA form, the CDR3 reads TGTGCCAGCAGTGCAGGGGGGCGGGCCGGGGAGCTGTTTTTT.

V usage is TRBV5-4 and J usage is TRBJ2-7; 10 bases fit TRBD1. The germline gives CDR1 SGHNT, CDR2 YYREEE (reference sequence). This CDR3 is 14 amino acids long. The V segment lost 4 bases and the J segment 2 bases; nucleotides outside the gene matches: 3. The CDR3 spells CASSPDRGAYEQYF. The CDR3, as DNA: TGTGCCAGCAGCCCGGACAGGGGGGCCTACGAGCAGTACTTC.

The V gene is TRBV6-5, the J gene TRBJ1-2, with 8 bases that match TRBD1. The CDR3 extends over 15 amino acids. Germline V gene lookup returns CDR1 MNHEY and CDR2 SVGAGI. With V trimmed by 7 bases and J by 6 bases, 13 bases remained unmatched. In nucleotides, the CDR3 is TGTGCCAGCATAAAATCGGACAGGGTGAATGATGGCTACACCTTC. This encodes CASIKSDRVNDGYTF.

This clone is a singleton in its sample. This chain uses TRBV15 with TRBJ2-6, with D unclear. Looked up from germline, CDR1 is LNHNV and CDR2 is YYDKDF (reference sequence). The CDR3 runs to 15 residues. V was clipped by 3 bases and J by 1 base, with 7 bases between them. CDR3 DNA sequence: TGTGCCACCAGCAGTGACTTTTCTGGGGCCAACGTCCTGACTTTC. Amino acids: CATSSDFSGANVLTF.

V usage is TRBV7-2 and J usage is TRBJ2-2; 10 bases are shared with TRBD2. V shed 4 bases and J 6 bases; nucleotides not matched to a gene: 14. CDR3 length: 18 amino acids. The germline V gene has CDR1 SGHTA and CDR2 FQGNSA. The CDR3 sequence is CASSSTPSGGARSGELFF. The CDR3 region has the DNA TGTGCCAGCAGCTCGACCCCCAGCGGGGGGGCCAGGTCCGGGGAGCTGTTTTTT.